Included here is one T cell receptor beta chain sequence, with context. Its target is not known. From RNA transcripts, TCR beta CDR3 regions were amplified. During a first-round RT-PCR of the TCR CDR3, the HTBI primer set was used. MiXCR, applied by TCRdb to the multiplex PCR reads, yields one record per CDR3 protein. Altogether about 96,000 distinct CDR3 sequences are present, around 50% being singletons, with the ten largest covering 25% to 30%. These data are taken from a study of T cells in Graves' hyperthyroidism and ophthalmopathy. Study outcomes and limitations: In validation, the model predicted ophthalmopathy. These predictions came a median roughly six months before onset.

CDR1 GTSNPN and CDR2 SVGIG come from the germline V gene (reference sequence). Between the trimmed V and J ends, which lost 5 bases and 5 bases, there was a span of 15 bases. This CDR3 contains 13 residues. Sequenced material: blood. This receptor was taken from a woman in her thirties or forties with Graves' hyperthyroidism. The genes are TRBV30 and TRBJ1-1; a weak D match, TRBD1 (6 bases). The CDR3 sequence is CAWAGAGRTEAFF. CDR3 bases: TGTGCCTGGGCGGGGGCAGGGAGGACTGAAGCTTTCTTT.